Listed below are T cell receptor beta chains from one sample, sequenced in a study of vaccination effects on CD4 cells after COVID-19. TCRdb keeps only in-frame clones here, not all; method: immunoSEQ multiplex PCR. This repertoire shows about 24,000 clones, 60% to 80% found once; its top ten account for approximately 23%. These receptors are not linked to any known antigen. The material was CD4+ T cells from PBMCs cultured with HCoV-NL63 spike peptides, obtained after COVID-19 vaccination. The receptors were sampled from a human donor who received a COVID-19 vaccine. The CDR3 runs from the conserved cysteine through the conserved F or W. The order of the fields is clone size, D gene, V gene, J gene, CDR3 protein, CDR3 DNA. A D gene is named only where the DNA matches it firmly. A clone size is listed for some rows: how often the clone was seen (once, few, many), or a class if it is expanded.

.	.	TRBV29-1	TRBJ1-4	CSVGTGNEKLFF	TGCAGCGTTGGCACCGGTAATGAAAAACTGTTTTTT
.	.	TRBV19	TRBJ1-5	CATAEAYSNQPQHF	TGTGCCACCGCGGAGGCGTATAGCAATCAGCCCCAGCATTTT
few	.	TRBV18	TRBJ2-7	CASSPPRGWREQYF	TGTGCCAGCTCACCACCGAGAGGGTGGCGCGAGCAGTACTTC
.	TRBD2	TRBV7-6	TRBJ2-3	CASSSGLAKITDTQYF	TGTGCCAGCAGCTCCGGACTAGCGAAGATCACAGATACGCAGTATTTT
.	.	TRBV6-5	TRBJ2-7	CASSGGLSYEQYF	TGTGCCAGCTCTGGAGGGTTGTCCTACGAGCAGTACTTC
few	TRBD1	TRBV7-2	TRBJ1-6	CASSRTGHNSPLHF	TGTGCCAGCAGCCGGACAGGGCATAATTCACCCCTCCACTTT
.	.	TRBV2	TRBJ2-4	CASSEALPGVGKNIQYF	TGTGCCAGCAGTGAAGCGCTTCCGGGGGTAGGCAAAAACATTCAGTACTTC
.	.	TRBV30	TRBJ2-3	CAWTLRGAQYF	TGTGCCTGGACCCTTCGGGGAGCGCAGTATTTT
few	.	TRBV7-8	TRBJ1-5	CASSGGTDSNQPQHF	TGTGCCAGCAGCGGAGGGACGGATAGCAATCAGCCCCAGCATTTT
.	.	TRBV4-2	TRBJ1-4	CASSQERVTNEKLFF	TGTGCCAGCAGCCAAGAAAGGGTAACTAATGAAAAACTGTTTTTT
.	.	TRBV30	TRBJ1-5	CAWSHRGGQPQHF	TGTGCCTGGAGTCATCGGGGTGGTCAGCCCCAGCATTTT
.	TRBD1	TRBV6-5	TRBJ1-4	CASRGGTGAEKLFF	TGTGCCAGCAGAGGGGGGACAGGGGCTGAAAAACTGTTTTTT
.	.	TRBV5-5	TRBJ1-3	CASSLETAFSGNTIYF	TGTGCCAGCAGCTTGGAGACAGCTTTCTCTGGAAACACCATATATTTT
.	.	TRBV6-5	TRBJ1-2	CASSYSSTLYGYTF	TGTGCCAGCAGTTACTCGAGCACCCTCTATGGCTACACCTTC
.	.	TRBV5-8	TRBJ1-1	CASSLETANTEAFF	TGTGCCAGCAGCTTGGAAACCGCGAACACTGAAGCTTTCTTT
few	.	TRBV30	TRBJ1-6	CAWSVYNSPLHF	TGTGCCTGGAGTGTATACAATTCACCCCTCCACTTT
few	.	TRBV3-1/TRBV3-2	TRBJ2-7	CASSQVMGLSSYEQYF	TGTGCCAGCAGCCAAGTAATGGGGTTGAGCTCCTACGAGCAGTACTTC
.	.	TRBV5-6	TRBJ1-2	CASSSRDTYGYTF	TGTGCCAGCAGCTCCCGGGACACCTATGGCTACACCTTC
.	.	TRBV30	TRBJ1-2	CAWSVLAGNGYTF	TGTGCCTGGAGTGTACTGGCAGGGAATGGCTACACCTTC
.	TRBD1	TRBV19	TRBJ1-1	CASRPRDRRNTEAFF	TGTGCCAGTAGGCCAAGGGACAGGCGGAACACTGAAGCTTTCTTT
.	TRBD1	TRBV6-5	TRBJ1-1	CASSRQGGAFF	TGTGCCAGCAGTCGACAGGGCGGAGCTTTCTTT
.	.	TRBV28	TRBJ1-6	CASSFRGDSSPLHF	TGTGCCAGCAGTTTTCGAGGAGATAGTTCACCCCTCCACTTT
.	.	TRBV4-1	TRBJ1-6	CASSQVRGGRSPLHF	TGCGCCAGCAGCCAAGTGCGGGGAGGACGTTCACCCCTCCACTTT
.	.	TRBV12-2	TRBJ1-5	CASRPDSGDQPQHF	TGTGCAAGTCGCCCCGACAGTGGAGATCAGCCCCAGCATTTT
.	TRBD1	TRBV20-1	TRBJ1-1	CSASPRGVDTEAFF	TGCAGTGCTAGTCCCAGGGGGGTGGACACTGAAGCTTTCTTT
.	.	TRBV4-2	TRBJ2-1	CASSQDRRGSYNEQFF	TGTGCCAGCAGCCAAGATCGGCGGGGTTCCTACAATGAGCAGTTCTTC
.	.	TRBV3-1/TRBV3-2	TRBJ1-1	CASSQAHSGRGGTEAFF	TGTGCCAGCAGCCAAGCCCACTCAGGGAGGGGTGGGACTGAAGCTTTCTTT
.	TRBD2	TRBV7-8	TRBJ2-7	CASSLASSGAPYEQYF	TGTGCCAGCAGCTTAGCGTCCAGCGGGGCCCCCTACGAGCAGTACTTC
.	.	TRBV10-3	TRBJ2-7	CAARHPAGIYEQYF	TGTGCCGCCCGACACCCCGCGGGGATCTACGAGCAGTACTTC
few	TRBD2	TRBV20-1	TRBJ2-5	CSASEAGGTEETQYF	TGCAGTGCTAGTGAAGCGGGAGGGACTGAGGAGACCCAGTACTTC
.	.	TRBV28	TRBJ2-1	CASSFNPGTAARNEQFF	TGTGCCAGCAGTTTTAATCCTGGGACTGCTGCCCGGAATGAGCAGTTCTTC
once	.	TRBV29-1	TRBJ2-2	CSVRPGGESGELFF	TGCAGCGTCCGACCGGGCGGGGAGTCCGGGGAGCTGTTTTTT
.	.	TRBV7-8	TRBJ2-7	CASSSGRTAGYEQYF	TGTGCCAGCAGCTCGGGGCGTACAGCAGGGTACGAGCAGTACTTC
few	.	TRBV6-5	TRBJ1-1	CATKPTANTEAFF	TGTGCCACCAAACCGACAGCGAACACTGAAGCTTTCTTT
.	.	TRBV12-3/TRBV12-4	TRBJ1-1	CASSLGPGTEAFF	TGTGCCAGCAGTTTGGGTCCGGGCACTGAAGCTTTCTTT
.	.	TRBV29-1	TRBJ1-1	CSVELQENTEAFF	TGCAGCGTTGAATTACAAGAGAACACTGAAGCTTTCTTT
.	TRBD2	TRBV5-1	TRBJ2-7	CASSPGARGTSVYEQYF	TGCGCCAGCAGTCCCGGGGCCCGCGGGACTAGCGTCTACGAGCAGTACTTC
few	.	TRBV27	TRBJ2-2	CASSRGGAGGTGELFF	TGTGCCAGCAGTCGCGGAGGGGCAGGGGGCACCGGGGAGCTGTTTTTT
once	TRBD2	TRBV30	TRBJ2-3	CAWSGGVFADTQYF	TGTGCCTGGAGCGGGGGGGTATTTGCAGATACGCAGTATTTT
few	TRBD2	TRBV28	TRBJ2-7	CASSEGTSGDREQYF	TGTGCCAGCAGCGAAGGGACTAGCGGAGACCGCGAGCAGTACTTC
.	TRBD1	TRBV6-5	TRBJ2-7	CASGQASSYEQYF	TGTGCCAGCGGACAGGCGAGCTCCTACGAGCAGTACTTC
.	.	TRBV4-3	TRBJ1-6	CASSLESSSYNSPLHF	TGCGCCAGCAGCCTTGAATCTAGCTCCTATAATTCACCCCTCCACTTT
.	.	TRBV28	TRBJ2-1	CASRTGTPHSYNEQFF	TGTGCCAGCAGAACCGGGACACCTCACTCCTACAATGAGCAGTTCTTC
few	.	TRBV24-1	TRBJ2-5	CATSQGGKETQYF	TGTGCCACCAGTCAGGGGGGGAAAGAGACCCAGTACTTC
.	.	TRBV15	TRBJ1-4	CATKARLATNEKLFF	TGTGCCACCAAAGCTAGGTTGGCAACTAATGAAAAACTGTTTTTT
.	.	TRBV10-2	TRBJ2-7	CASMWGGTGYEQYF	TGCGCCAGCATGTGGGGGGGGACAGGATACGAGCAGTACTTC
.	.	TRBV6-1	TRBJ1-2	CASSDGGGYGYTF	TGTGCCAGCAGTGACGGGGGCGGCTATGGCTACACCTTC
once	.	TRBV9	TRBJ1-1	CASSGIQGSDINTEAFF	TGTGCCAGCAGCGGAATACAGGGAAGTGACATTAACACTGAAGCTTTCTTT
.	.	TRBV2	TRBJ1-3	CASAFFSFLSSGNTIYF	TGTGCCAGCGCATTCTTCTCGTTCCTTAGCTCTGGAAACACCATATATTTT
once	TRBD1	TRBV5-1	TRBJ2-3	CASSLGTGADTQYF	TGCGCCAGCAGCTTGGGGACAGGGGCGGATACGCAGTATTTT
.	.	TRBV7-6	TRBJ1-4	CASSLWRAGTNEKLFF	TGTGCCAGCAGCTTATGGAGGGCAGGCACTAATGAAAAACTGTTTTTT
.	.	TRBV13	TRBJ1-6	CASSSRAFRDNSPLHF	TGTGCCAGCAGCTCCAGGGCATTCAGGGATAATTCACCCCTCCACTTT
.	.	TRBV4-3	TRBJ2-1	CASSQSRDTSYNEQFF	TGCGCCAGCAGCCAGTCCCGGGACACCTCCTACAATGAGCAGTTCTTC
.	.	TRBV18	TRBJ2-5	CASSPDDTGRRTQYF	TGTGCCAGCTCACCTGACGACACAGGGAGACGGACCCAGTACTTC
medium-sized	.	TRBV20-1	TRBJ1-2	CSSGDYTF	TGCAGTTCGGGGGACTACACCTTC